The next 20 T cell receptor beta chains were all read from a single sample in a study of T cell responses to AZD1222 COVID-19 vaccine. Profiling relied on immunoSEQ multiplex PCR, and the TCRdb table lists in-frame clones only, not all of them. The sample lists roughly 100,000 clones, 70% to 90% occurring once. The sequences come from peripheral blood, collected on day 0 of AZD1222 vaccination. Receptors originate from an adult in good health.

The chain uses TRBV24-1 and TRBJ1-2; unclear D gene. Per the germline V gene, CDR1 is KGHDR and CDR2 is SFDVKD. The CDR3 extends over 14 amino acids. V was trimmed by 3 bases and J by 7 bases, leaving 14 bases between them. The CDR3 bases are TGTGCCACCAGTGATGAAGGACGGTCGGGTGGCTACACCTTC. Protein sequence: CATSDEGRSGGYTF.

This clone was picked up one time. This rearrangement joins TRBV9 to TRBJ2-1; 8 bases map to TRBD2. Germline values: CDR1 SGDLS, CDR2 YYNGEE. The CDR3 covers 14 residues. J gave up 5 bases and V 3 bases, and 4 bases lay outside the gene matches. This CDR3 reads CASSEGLGNNEQFF. For the CDR3, the DNA is TGTGCCAGCAGCGAGGGACTAGGGAACAATGAGCAGTTCTTC.

This chain joins TRBV10-3 and TRBJ1-2; D gene uncertain. CDR3 size: 14 residues. Trimming cost V 3 bases and J 4 bases, with 12 bases left between them. Germline loops: CDR1 ENHRY, CDR2 SYGVKD. The CDR3 spells CAISDQRSSYGYTF. CDR3 DNA: TGTGCCATCAGTGATCAACGGTCGTCCTATGGCTACACCTTC.

The chain links TRBV5-1 to TRBJ2-1; no clear D. This CDR3 has 11 amino acids. Germline V gene sequence: CDR1 SGHRS, CDR2 YFSETQ. V lost 0 bases to trimming and J lost 10 bases, with 5 bases between them. The CDR3 DNA reads TGCGCCAGCAGCTTGGACACCGAGCAGTTCTTC. It specifies CASSLDTEQFF.

The chain has TRBV29-1 and TRBJ2-1; the match to TRBD2 covers 12 bases. The CDR3 runs 14 residues. Germline trimming cut 5 bases from V and 9 bases from J; bases unmatched to any gene: 8. Germline V lookup: CDR1 SQVTM, CDR2 ANQGSEA. The CDR3 spells CSVSTSGRRSEQFF. Here the CDR3 DNA reads TGCAGCGTTAGCACTAGCGGGAGGCGGTCTGAGCAGTTCTTC.

The chain has TRBV28 and TRBJ2-1, with D perhaps TRBD1 or TRBD2 (5 bases each). The CDR3 is 15 amino acids. Germline CDR1 reads MDHEN; CDR2 reads SYDVKM. The V and J ends lost 7 bases and 7 bases respectively, with 20 bases between them. The CDR3: CASTLWGLGLNEQFF. The CDR3, as DNA: TGTGCCAGCACCCTGTGGGGGTTGGGTTTAAATGAGCAGTTCTTC. Drawing the rest from reference TRBV28 and TRBJ2-1, the complete variable domain is DVKVTQSSRYLVKRTGEKVFLECVQDMDHENMFWYRQDPGLGLRLIYFSYDVKMKEKGDIPEGYSVSREKKERFSLILESASTNQTSMYLCASTLWGLGLNEQFFGPGTRLTVL.

The rearrangement links TRBV28 to TRBJ2-3; a weak D match, TRBD1 (5 bases). CDR1 and CDR2 (germline): MDHEN, SYDVKM. The CDR3 consists of 16 residues. Trimming shortened V by 5 bases and J by 0 bases, and 15 bases separated the two germline ends. The CDR3 region has the DNA TGTGCCAGCAGTACACCCTGGGGCTTTAGCACAGATACGCAGTATTTT. Encoded protein: CASSTPWGFSTDTQYF.

The rearrangement joins TRBV7-2 to TRBJ1-2; D unresolved. The CDR3 sequence is 12 residues long. Per germline, CDR1 SGHTA and CDR2 FQGNSA. Trimming took off 2 bases at V and 7 bases at J, with 8 bases between the two ends. Here the CDR3 DNA reads TGTGCCAGCAGCTTAATCCTAGGTGGCTACACCTTC. Translation gives CASSLILGGYTF.

This sequence joins TRBV2 and TRBJ1-2; D is uncertain. Germline lookup yields CDR1 SNHLY and CDR2 FYNNEI. V was trimmed by 3 bases and J by 7 bases, leaving 15 bases between them. This CDR3 spans 14 amino acids. The CDR3 loop reads CASSDVSVSVGYTF. The CDR3 region has the DNA TGTGCCAGCAGTGACGTATCAGTTAGTGTTGGCTACACCTTC.

The chain carries TRBV5-1 and TRBJ2-1; possibly TRBD1 for D (5 bases). The CDR3 runs to 14 residues. Trimming stripped 4 bases from V and 5 bases from J, with 13 bases between. Germline V gives CDR1 SGHRS, CDR2 YFSETQ. Here the CDR3 reads CASSPTGPNNEQFF. Written as DNA, the CDR3 is TGCGCCAGCAGCCCTACAGGACCGAACAATGAGCAGTTCTTC.

A remark on this clone: A read error may account for a junction end that differs from germline. The chain couples TRBV7-7 to TRBJ2-1; possibly TRBD1 or TRBD2 for D (5 bases each). CDR3 length: 15 residues. Germline loops: CDR1 SSHAT, CDR2 FNYEAQ (reference sequence). CDR3 in DNA: TGTGCTAGCAGCTTAGCAGTTGGCGGGTCAGGGGAGCAGTTCTTC. Translation: CASSLAVGGSGEQFF.

The chain is built from TRBV6-1 and TRBJ1-6; D is possibly TRBD1 (5 bases). Trimming took off 2 bases at V and 10 bases at J, with 18 bases between the two ends. CDR1 MNHNS and CDR2 SASEGT come from the germline V gene. This CDR3 spans 16 amino acids. Here the CDR3 DNA reads TGTGCCAGCAGTGAATCACCAGGGCCGGGAGACTCACCCCTCCACTTT. It is translated as CASSESPGPGDSPLHF.

This chain connects TRBV7-2 to TRBJ2-2, with 7 bases lining up with TRBD2. V shed 5 bases and J 4 bases; nucleotides not matched to a gene: 10. This CDR3 contains 16 residues. Germline V gene data show CDR1 as SGHTA and CDR2 as FQGNSA. Here the CDR3 DNA reads TGTGCCAGCAGCCTCTTACTAGCGTCGAGCACCGGGGAGCTGTTTTTT. Protein: CASSLLLASSTGELFF.

V usage is TRBV5-1 and J usage is TRBJ2-5; 9 bases map to TRBD1. The CDR3 loop spans 14 amino acids. V shed 4 bases and J 3 bases; nucleotides not matched to a gene: 4. Germline V lookup: CDR1 SGHRS, CDR2 YFSETQ. CDR3 sequence reads: CASSPGTGKETQYF. Written as DNA, the CDR3 is TGCGCCAGCAGCCCAGGGACAGGGAAAGAGACCCAGTACTTC.

The J gene is TRBJ2-7, the V gene TRBV29-1; 8 bases align to TRBD2. V lost 7 bases, J lost 6 bases, and 2 bases stayed unmatched. The CDR3 runs to 10 residues. From germline, CDR1 is SQVTM and CDR2 ANQGSEA. The CDR3 region has the DNA TGCAGCGCCGGGGGGGCCGAGCAGTACTTC. This codes for CSAGGAEQYF.

This clone has a handful of counts. The V and J genes are TRBV11-2 and TRBJ2-7; 11 nucleotides match TRBD2. The length of the CDR3 is 15 residues. Unmatched junction bases numbered 3, after V lost 4 bases and J lost 1 base. Germline-derived CDR1 and CDR2 are SGHAT and FQNNGV. The CDR3 sequence is CASSWGLAVSYEQYF. The CDR3, as DNA: TGTGCCAGCAGCTGGGGACTAGCGGTTTCCTACGAGCAGTACTTC.

V usage is TRBV7-9 and J usage is TRBJ2-1; 7 nucleotides agree with TRBD1. V was pared by 5 bases and J by 6 bases, with 7 bases of the junction left unmatched. Germline CDR1 reads SEHNR; CDR2 reads FQNEAQ (reference sequence). The CDR3 is made up of 14 amino acids. CDR3 in amino acids: CASSLTGQVNEQFF. CDR3 nucleotides: TGTGCCAGCAGCCTGACCGGACAGGTCAATGAGCAGTTCTTC.

This chain connects TRBV19 to TRBJ2-7; 12 nucleotides match TRBD2. V shed 7 bases, J shed 4 bases, and the junction held 8 bases outside the gene matches. Germline-derived CDR1 and CDR2 are LNHDA and SQIVND (reference sequence). This CDR3 spans 15 amino acids. The CDR3 protein is CASNGGTSGQYEQYF. The CDR3 nucleotides are TGTGCCAGTAATGGTGGGACTAGCGGGCAGTACGAGCAGTACTTC.

V is TRBV2 and J is TRBJ1-1, with a tentative D call TRBD1 (6 bases). Trimming took off 4 bases at V and 10 bases at J, with 16 bases between the two ends. The CDR3 is 13 amino acids. Germline V gene data show CDR1 as SNHLY and CDR2 as FYNNEI. The CDR3 DNA reads as TGTGCCAGCAGTGGGGGCCAGGGGAGGGGAGCTTTCTTT. The encoded protein is CASSGGQGRGAFF. Variable domain in full (rest from reference TRBV2 and TRBJ1-1): EPEVTQTPSHQVTQMGQEVILRCVPISNHLYFYWYRQILGQKVEFLVSFYNNEISEKSEIFDDQFSVERPDGSNFTLKIRSTKLEDSAMYFCASSGGQGRGAFFGQGTRLTVV.

This chain connects TRBV6-1 to TRBJ2-3; D is perhaps TRBD1 or TRBD2 (5 bases each). V shed 2 bases and J shed 10 bases, with 22 bases lying between them. The CDR3 totals 16 residues. CDR1 MNHNS and CDR2 SASEGT come from the germline V gene. The CDR3 DNA sequence: TGTGCCAGCAGTGAAAACGCATTTCCGGGACGAGGATCGCAGTATTTT. Translation gives CASSENAFPGRGSQYF.